The next 7 T cell receptor beta chains were all read from a single sample in a study of cytomegalovirus exposure and HLA in healthy donors. With 60 Vbeta and 13 Jbeta primers, the PCR was carried out. Assay used: immunoSEQ multiplex PCR; TCRdb lists only in-frame clones, some missing. The table shows over 150,000 clones, with about 82% occurring only once. The sequencing sample was made of PBMCs. Every receptor here comes from a woman in her thirties in good health and CMV-seropositive.

This clone was seen once. The CDR3 spells CASSVQGGNQPQHF. The CDR3 DNA follows: TGTGCCAGCAGCGTACAGGGTGGCAATCAGCCCCAGCATTTT. The J gene is TRBJ1-5, the V gene TRBV6-6; D possibly corresponds to TRBD1 (6 bases). The germline gives CDR1 MNHNY, CDR2 SVGAGI (reference sequence). This CDR3 has 14 residues. V shed 6 bases and J shed 2 bases, with 11 bases lying between them.

The genes are TRBV9 and TRBJ2-3, with 12 bases fitting TRBD2. CDR1 SGDLS and CDR2 YYNGEE come from the germline V gene. V lost 4 bases to trimming and J lost 5 bases; unmatched junction nucleotides: 14. This CDR3 spans 18 amino acids. The CDR3 spells CASSPNSLLAGGGDTQYF. In nucleotides, the CDR3 is TGTGCCAGCAGCCCAAACTCCCTACTAGCGGGGGGTGGAGATACGCAGTATTTT.

The V call is TRBV4-1, the J call TRBJ1-1, with TRBD1 matching 10 bases. Germline V lookup: CDR1 MGHRA, CDR2 YSYEKL. The J segment lost 1 base and the V segment lost 7 bases, leaving 3 bases of the junction unmatched. This CDR3 has 14 amino acids. Here the CDR3 DNA reads TGCGCCAGCACCCGGGACAGGGGGAACACTGAAGCTTTCTTT. It translates to CASTRDRGNTEAFF.

J is TRBJ2-7 and V is TRBV2; 10 nucleotides match TRBD1. The CDR3 extends over 16 amino acids. The V segment lost 2 bases and the J segment 6 bases; nucleotides outside the gene matches: 10. CDR1 and CDR2 from the germline V gene are SNHLY and FYNNEI. The CDR3 DNA reads as TGTGCCAGCAGTGAAAGACCACCGGGACAGGGGTTCGAGCAGTACTTC. Protein sequence: CASSERPPGQGFEQYF. Using reference TRBV2 and TRBJ2-7 for the parts outside the CDR3, the full variable domain is EPEVTQTPSHQVTQMGQEVILRCVPISNHLYFYWYRQILGQKVEFLVSFYNNEISEKSEIFDDQFSVERPDGSNFTLKIRSTKLEDSAMYFCASSERPPGQGFEQYFGPGTRLTVT.

V is TRBV6-6 and J is TRBJ1-1, with 11 bases lining up with TRBD1. CDR1 and CDR2 (germline): MNHNY, SVGAGI (reference sequence). The CDR3 contains 12 residues. The J segment lost 14 bases and the V segment lost 0 bases, leaving 2 bases of the junction unmatched. CDR3 coding DNA: TGTGCCAGCAGTTACTCACGGACAGGGGGCTTCTTT. Translation: CASSYSRTGGFF.

The chain employs TRBV6-6 and TRBJ1-2; D perhaps matches TRBD1 (5 bases). Trimming took 7 bases from V and 3 from J, leaving 12 bases between them. The CDR3 has 13 amino acids. Germline V CDR1 and CDR2: MNHNY, SVGAGI (reference sequence). CDR3 coding DNA: TGTGCCAGCACCCAGAGCAGGGACTATGGCTACACCTTC. It is translated as CASTQSRDYGYTF.

V usage is TRBV10-2 and J usage is TRBJ1-2; tentative D call: TRBD1 (5 bases). This CDR3 spans 14 amino acids. Germline CDR1 WSHSY, CDR2 SAAADI. Trimming shortened V by 3 bases and J by 3 bases, and 11 bases separated the two germline ends. CDR3 in amino acids: CASSDRGSDYGYTF. The CDR3 DNA reads as TGCGCCAGCAGTGATAGGGGTTCTGACTATGGCTACACCTTC.